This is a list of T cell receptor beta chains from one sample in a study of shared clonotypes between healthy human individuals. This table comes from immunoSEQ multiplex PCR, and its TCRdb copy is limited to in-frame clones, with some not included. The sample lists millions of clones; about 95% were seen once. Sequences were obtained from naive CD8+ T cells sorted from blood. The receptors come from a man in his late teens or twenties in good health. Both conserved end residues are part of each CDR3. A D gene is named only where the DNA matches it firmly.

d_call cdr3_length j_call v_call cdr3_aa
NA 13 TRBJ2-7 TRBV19 CASRQRGWEEQYF
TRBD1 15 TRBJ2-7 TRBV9 CASSVGTGNSYEQYF
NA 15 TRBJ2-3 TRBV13 CASSQRSGSTDTQYF
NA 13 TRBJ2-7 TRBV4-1 CASSQVLGYEQYF
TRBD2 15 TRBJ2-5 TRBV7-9 CASSFSGGEQETQYF
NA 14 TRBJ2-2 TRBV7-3 CASSLLPGTGELFF
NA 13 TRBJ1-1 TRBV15 CATSRVQNTEAFF
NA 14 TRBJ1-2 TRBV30 CAWSGSGRHYGYTF
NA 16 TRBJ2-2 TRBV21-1 CASSTRQGPNTGELFF
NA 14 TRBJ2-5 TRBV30 CAWSVGGPWETQYF
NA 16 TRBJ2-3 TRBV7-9 CASSPRDRSSTDTQYF
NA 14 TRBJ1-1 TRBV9 CASSVVLGGTEAFF
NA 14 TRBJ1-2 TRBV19 CGPRTELANYGYTF
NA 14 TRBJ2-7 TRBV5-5 CASSLTASSYEQYF
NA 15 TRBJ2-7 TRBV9 CASSALASSSYEQYF
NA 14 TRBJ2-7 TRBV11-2 CASSSGTAWYEQYF
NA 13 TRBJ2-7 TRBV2 CASTFGTTYEQYF
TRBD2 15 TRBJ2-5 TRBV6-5 CASSKTGGLQETQYF
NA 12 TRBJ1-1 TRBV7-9 CASSSGGTEAFF
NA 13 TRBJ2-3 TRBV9 CASSVVGTDTQYF
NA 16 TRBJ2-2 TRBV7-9 CASSPGGLINTGELFF
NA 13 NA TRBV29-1 CSVLRTEPYEQYF
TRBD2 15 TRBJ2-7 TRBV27 CASSPHSGSLYEQYF
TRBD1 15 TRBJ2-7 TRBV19 CASTAGTGSGYEQYF
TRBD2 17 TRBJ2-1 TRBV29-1 CSVPGLAGASGYNEQFF
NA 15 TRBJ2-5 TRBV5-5 CASSLGQGPQETQYF
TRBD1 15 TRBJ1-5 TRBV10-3 CAISATGAFNQPQHF
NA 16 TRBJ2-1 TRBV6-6 CASSYSSQIAYNEQFF
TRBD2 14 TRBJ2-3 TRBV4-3 CASKAGLTTDTQYF
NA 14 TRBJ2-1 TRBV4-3 CASSQEDSYNEQFF
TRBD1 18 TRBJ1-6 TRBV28 CASSLRSGGASYNSPLHF
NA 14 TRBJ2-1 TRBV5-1 CASSLRTVGSEQFF
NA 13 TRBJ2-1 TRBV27 CASSLSVANEQFF
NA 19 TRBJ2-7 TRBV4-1 CASSQDSQAGLRIPYEQYF
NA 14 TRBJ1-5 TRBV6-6 CASSYAGVNQPQHF
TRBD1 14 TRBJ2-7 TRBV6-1 CASSARDRVSEQYF
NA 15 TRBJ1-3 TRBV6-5 CASSYDFGAGNTIYF
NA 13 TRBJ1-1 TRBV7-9 CASSPEPGSEAFF
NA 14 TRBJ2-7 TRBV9 CASSAAGKTYEQYF
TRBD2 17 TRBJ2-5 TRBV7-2 CASSSRGLAGVQETQYF
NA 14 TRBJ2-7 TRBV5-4 CASSLSGDFYEQYF